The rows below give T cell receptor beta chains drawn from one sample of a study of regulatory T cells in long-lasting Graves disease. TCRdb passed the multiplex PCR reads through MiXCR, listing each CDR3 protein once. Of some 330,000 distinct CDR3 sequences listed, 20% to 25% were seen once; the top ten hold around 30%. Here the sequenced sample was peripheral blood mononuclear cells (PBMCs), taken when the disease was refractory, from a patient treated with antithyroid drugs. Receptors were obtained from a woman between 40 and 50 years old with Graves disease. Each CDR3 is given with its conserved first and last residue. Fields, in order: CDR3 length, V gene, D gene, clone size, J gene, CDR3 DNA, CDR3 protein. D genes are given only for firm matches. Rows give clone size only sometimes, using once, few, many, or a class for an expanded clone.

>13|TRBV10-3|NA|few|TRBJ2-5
TGTGCCATCAGTGAAAGACAGCAAGAGACCCAGTACTTC
CAISERQQETQYF
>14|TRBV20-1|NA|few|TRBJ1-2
TGCAGTGCTAGTCACGACAGCCTAAACTATGGCTACACCTTC
CSASHDSLNYGYTF
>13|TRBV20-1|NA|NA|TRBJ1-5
TGCAGTGCTAGGTTGCCGAAGTATCAGCCCCAGCATTTT
CSARLPKYQPQHF
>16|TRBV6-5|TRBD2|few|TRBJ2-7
TGTGCCAGCAGTTACTCTTCTAGCGGGTTCTCCTACGAGCAGTACTTC
CASSYSSSGFSYEQYF
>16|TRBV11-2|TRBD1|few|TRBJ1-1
TGTGCCAGCAGCTCGACAGGGGGCTGGTTGAACACTGAAGCTTTCTTT
CASSSTGGWLNTEAFF
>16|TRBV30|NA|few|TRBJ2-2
TGTGCCTGGAGTGTTCCCTTCAGGGGGAACACCGGGGAGCTGTTTTTT
CAWSVPFRGNTGELFF
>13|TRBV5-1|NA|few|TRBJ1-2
TGCGCCAGCAGCCCGGACACCGGCTATGGCTACACCTTC
CASSPDTGYGYTF
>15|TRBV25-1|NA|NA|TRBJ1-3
TGTGCCAGCAGTATCCACAGGAGCTCTGGAAACACCATATATTTT
CASSIHRSSGNTIYF
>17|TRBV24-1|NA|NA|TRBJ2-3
TGTGCCACCAGTGAGACCGCTAGCCTTGATACCACAGATACGCAGTATTTT
CATSETASLDTTDTQYF
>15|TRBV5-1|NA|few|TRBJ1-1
TGCGCCAGCACCCCGTGGGGGCAGTCGAACACTGAAGCTTTCTTT
CASTPWGQSNTEAFF
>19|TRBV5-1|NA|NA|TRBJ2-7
TGCGCCAGCAGCTTTGACTTGACAGCGGGCCCTAAGGGACTCTACGAGCAGTACTTC
CASSFDLTAGPKGLYEQYF
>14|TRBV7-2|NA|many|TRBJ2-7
TGTGCCAGCAGCTTAGTAGCGGCTACCTACGAGCAGTACTTC
CASSLVAATYEQYF
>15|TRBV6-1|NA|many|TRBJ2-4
TGTGCCAGCAGTCAACGAGCAGGCTCGGGAGACATTCAGTACTTC
CASSQRAGSGDIQYF
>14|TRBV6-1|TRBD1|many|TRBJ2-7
TGTGCCAGCAGTGAAGGACAGGGCGGATACGAGCAGTACTTC
CASSEGQGGYEQYF
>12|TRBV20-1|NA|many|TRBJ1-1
TGCAGTGCTAGTCTTGAGAACACTGAAGCTTTCTTT
CSASLENTEAFF
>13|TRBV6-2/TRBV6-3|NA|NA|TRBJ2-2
TGTGCCAGCAGTGTACTTGTCACCGGGGAGCTGTTTTTT
CASSVLVTGELFF
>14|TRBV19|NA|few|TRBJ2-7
TGTGCCAGTAGTATACGGCGGGGCTCCTACGAGCAGTACTTC
CASSIRRGSYEQYF
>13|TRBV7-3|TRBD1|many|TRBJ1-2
TGTGCCAGCAGCCCGGGACAGGGGGAGGGCTACACCTTC
CASSPGQGEGYTF